These 21 T cell receptor beta chains originate from one sample sequenced in a study of T-cell memory formation after mild COVID-19. TCRdb reprocessed the 5' RACE reads with MiXCR, giving one entry per CDR3 protein. The sample contains over 10,000 distinct CDR3 sequences, approximately 12% of which appear only once. The source material was PBMCs or a T cell subset sorted from them (not recorded which). These receptor sequences come from an adult woman who had mild COVID-19 (a few samples of this study predate the infection). Cell type and time point are not known.

The CDR3 DNA is TGCGCCAGCAGCCAAGCTTCATCTTTGGCGGGAGGGGGGAACATTCAGTACTTC. Amino acids: CASSQASSLAGGGNIQYF. The chain links TRBV4-3 to TRBJ2-4; 9 bases align to TRBD2. The germline V gene encodes CDR1 LGHNA and CDR2 YSLEER. Germline trimming cut 1 base from V and 7 bases from J; bases unmatched to any gene: 14. The CDR3 extends over 18 amino acids.

The chain couples TRBV9 to TRBJ2-1; D is perhaps TRBD1 or TRBD2 (5 bases each). CDR3 size: 18 residues. CDR1 is SGDLS, CDR2 YYNGEE, per germline. With 3 bases removed from V and 4 bases from J, the gap between germline ends came to 23 bases. For the CDR3, the DNA is TGTGCCAGCAGCGCCTTTTCCAACCCGGGACGGGGATACAATGAGCAGTTCTTC. It yields the protein CASSAFSNPGRGYNEQFF. The full variable domain, its missing parts supplied by reference TRBV9 and TRBJ2-1, is DSGVTQTPKHLITATGQRVTLRCSPRSGDLSVYWYQQSLDQGLQFLIQYYNGEERAKGNILERFSAQQFPDLHSELNLSSLELGDSALYFCASSAFSNPGRGYNEQFFGPGTRLTVL.

This clonotype was observed many times. The rearrangement links TRBV24-1 to TRBJ2-3; 7 bases match TRBD1. CDR1 is KGHDR and CDR2 is SFDVKD in the germline V gene. The CDR3 is made up of 17 amino acids. J gave up 8 bases and V 4 bases, and 17 bases lay outside the gene matches. The chain's CDR3 is CATSESAGTAFKGTQYF. The CDR3 bases are TGTGCCACCAGTGAATCCGCCGGGACAGCCTTCAAGGGTACGCAGTATTTT.

This clonotype was counted at least ten times. This rearrangement joins TRBV12-3 or TRBV12-4 to TRBJ2-4; tentative D call: TRBD2 (7 bases). The CDR3 has 17 residues. Between the trimmed V and J ends, which lost 4 bases and 7 bases, there was a span of 23 bases. Here the CDR3 reads CASSSLVGRGLGNIQYF. DNA of the CDR3: TGTGCCAGCAGTTCCCTAGTGGGGCGGGGGCTTGGGAACATTCAGTACTTC.

The J gene is TRBJ2-7, the V gene TRBV9; 9 nucleotides line up with TRBD2. The germline V gene encodes CDR1 SGDLS and CDR2 YYNGEE. The CDR3 is made up of 14 amino acids. The ends lost 6 bases at V and 2 bases at J; junction bases unmatched: 6. CDR3 nucleotide sequence: TGTGCCAGCAACCCTGGCGGGAGGGCCTACGAGCAGTACTTC. Amino acids: CASNPGGRAYEQYF. Combining the CDR3 with reference TRBV9 and TRBJ2-7 gives the whole variable domain DSGVTQTPKHLITATGQRVTLRCSPRSGDLSVYWYQQSLDQGLQFLIQYYNGEERAKGNILERFSAQQFPDLHSELNLSSLELGDSALYFCASNPGGRAYEQYFGPGTRLTVT.

This clonotype was recorded many times. V gene TRBV7-9 combines with J gene TRBJ2-1; D not certain. CDR1 is SEHNR and CDR2 is FQNEAQ in the germline V gene (reference sequence). Trimming took 5 bases from V and 8 from J, leaving 19 bases between them. The CDR3 is 15 amino acids. DNA of the CDR3: TGTGCCAGCAGCCGGGCGGTGACACCAGGCGATGAGCAGTTCTTC. Protein: CASSRAVTPGDEQFF.

The sample holds many counts of this clonotype. The genes are TRBV19 and TRBJ2-7; 10 bases agree with TRBD2. Germline V gives CDR1 LNHDA, CDR2 SQIVND (reference sequence). CDR3 length: 14 residues. V shed 8 bases, J shed 6 bases, and the junction held 10 bases outside the gene matches. The CDR3 is CASRASGRAGEQYF. DNA of the CDR3: TGTGCCAGTCGGGCGAGCGGGAGGGCCGGCGAGCAGTACTTC.

This clonotype was counted many times. The chain combines TRBV27 with TRBJ2-7; the D gene could be TRBD1 or TRBD2 (5 bases each). Trimming took off 2 bases at V and 2 bases at J, with 10 bases between the two ends. This CDR3 region has 14 residues. Germline-derived CDR1 and CDR2 are MNHEY and SMNVEV (reference sequence). CDR3 residues: CASSLGGLPYEQYF. CDR3 in DNA: TGTGCCAGCAGTTTAGGGGGTCTACCCTACGAGCAGTACTTC.

This clonotype showed up many times. CDR3 loop: CASSFSTDQPQHF. The CDR3 nucleotides are TGTGCCAGCAGTTTCTCGACGGATCAGCCCCAGCATTTT. This chain connects TRBV12-3 or TRBV12-4 to TRBJ1-5; D is unresolved. With 3 bases removed from V and 5 bases from J, the gap between germline ends came to 8 bases. This CDR3 has 13 residues.

This clonotype was detected ten times or more. The chain links TRBV11-1 to TRBJ1-3, with D possibly being TRBD1 (6 bases). V was trimmed by 5 bases and J by 4 bases, leaving 15 bases between them. CDR3 length: 15 residues. Looked up from germline, CDR1 is SGHAT and CDR2 is FQDESV (reference sequence). CDR3 DNA sequence: TGTGCCAGCAGCCTTCAGGACAGCTGGGGAAACACCATATATTTT. This sequence encodes CASSLQDSWGNTIYF.

Many counts were recorded for this clonotype. This chain connects TRBV13 to TRBJ2-3, with D tentatively TRBD2 (5 bases). From germline, CDR1 is PRHDT and CDR2 FYEKMQ (reference sequence). The CDR3 totals 14 residues. Trimming shortened V by 4 bases and J by 3 bases, and 11 bases separated the two germline ends. CDR3 region: CASSSLRETDTQYF. The CDR3 DNA follows: TGTGCCAGCAGCTCCCTTCGGGAAACAGATACGCAGTATTTT.

This clonotype was seen ten or more times. This rearrangement joins TRBV7-6 to TRBJ2-3; 12 nucleotides line up with TRBD2. Germline CDR1 and CDR2: SGHVS and FNYEAQ. The CDR3 consists of 18 residues. Losses at the gene ends were 5 bases for V and 0 bases for J; bases not matched to a gene: 9. For the CDR3, the DNA is TGTGCCAGCAGCCCGCTAGCGGGAGGGCCCGCAAGCACAGATACGCAGTATTTT. Its translation: CASSPLAGGPASTDTQYF. Using reference TRBV7-6 and TRBJ2-3 for the parts outside the CDR3, the full variable domain is GAGVSQSPRYKVTKRGQDVALRCDPISGHVSLYWYRQALGQGPEFLTYFNYEAQQDKSGLPNDRFSAERPEGSISTLTIQRTEQRDSAMYRCASSPLAGGPASTDTQYFGPGTRLTVL.

This clonotype came up many times. The rearrangement links TRBV7-9 to TRBJ1-5, with D tentatively TRBD1 (6 bases). CDR1 and CDR2 from the germline V gene are SEHNR and FQNEAQ (reference sequence). The V end lost 1 base, the J end lost 1 base, and 11 bases lay between the germline ends. CDR3 length equals 16 residues. The CDR3 DNA follows: TGTGCCAGCAGCTTAGGGGGGGGCGTGAGCAATCAGCCCCAGCATTTT. Its translation: CASSLGGGVSNQPQHF. Drawing the rest from reference TRBV7-9 and TRBJ1-5, the complete variable domain is DTGVSQNPRHKITKRGQNVTFRCDPISEHNRLYWYRQTLGQGPEFLTYFQNEAQLEKSRLLSDRFSAERPKGSFSTLEIQRTEQGDSAMYLCASSLGGGVSNQPQHFGDGTRLSIL.

The sample holds many counts of this clonotype. The rearrangement uses TRBV15 and TRBJ1-4; 7 bases agree with TRBD1. The trim removed 4 bases at V and 4 bases at J, leaving 9 bases unmatched. The CDR3 contains 16 residues. Germline V lookup: CDR1 LNHNV, CDR2 YYDKDF (reference sequence). CDR3 loop: CATSNKGTDYNEKLFF. CDR3 DNA: TGTGCCACCAGCAACAAAGGGACAGATTATAATGAAAAACTGTTTTTT.

This clonotype was counted at least ten times. The rearrangement uses TRBV6-5 and TRBJ1-2, with D possibly matching TRBD1 (5 bases). With 2 bases removed from V and 5 bases from J, the gap between germline ends came to 21 bases. The CDR3 has 17 residues. Germline V gene lookup returns CDR1 MNHEY and CDR2 SVGAGI. The CDR3 is CASSYPIGGAGNYGYTF. The CDR3 DNA reads TGTGCCAGCAGTTACCCCATTGGTGGGGCCGGGAATTATGGCTACACCTTC.

This clonotype was recorded at least ten times. This chain connects TRBV24-1 to TRBJ2-2; maybe TRBD2 (6 bases). CDR1 is KGHDR, CDR2 SFDVKD, per germline. Trimming stripped 3 bases from V and 3 bases from J, with 16 bases between. CDR3 size: 17 residues. The CDR3 spells CATSDLRRVGDTGELFF. Here the CDR3 DNA reads TGTGCCACCAGTGATCTCCGGAGGGTGGGAGACACCGGGGAGCTGTTTTTT.

This clonotype has at least ten counts. V is TRBV5-1 and J is TRBJ2-7, with no clear D. There are 13 residues in the CDR3. Germline lookup yields CDR1 SGHRS and CDR2 YFSETQ. V was clipped by 2 bases and J by 1 base, with 7 bases between them. CDR3 sequence (DNA): TGCGCCAGCAGCTTTTCCACATCCTACGAGCAGTACTTC. Translation gives CASSFSTSYEQYF. Based on the CDR3 plus reference TRBV5-1 and TRBJ2-7, the full variable domain is KAGVTQTPRYLIKTRGQQVTLSCSPISGHRSVSWYQQTPGQGLQFLFEYFSETQRNKGNFPGRFSGRQFSNSRSEMNVSTLELGDSALYLCASSFSTSYEQYFGPGTRLTVT.

A few counts support this clonotype. The chain uses TRBV4-2 and TRBJ2-1, with D perhaps given as TRBD1 or TRBD2 (5 bases each). V was trimmed by 3 bases and J by 0 bases, leaving 12 bases between them. The CDR3 covers 16 residues. Germline CDR1 and CDR2: LGHNA and YNFKEQ. CDR3 sequence: CASSQGERSSYNEQFF. CDR3 DNA: TGTGCCAGCAGCCAGGGGGAGCGTAGCTCCTACAATGAGCAGTTCTTC.

This clonotype was picked up many times. The chain is built from TRBV4-1 and TRBJ2-5; maybe TRBD2 (6 bases). V lost 1 base, J lost 5 bases, and 17 bases lay in between. There are 16 residues in the CDR3. From germline, CDR1 is MGHRA and CDR2 YSYEKL. In DNA, the CDR3 is TGCGCCAGCAGCCAAGCTAATGGGGGGTCTTGGGAGACCCAGTACTTC. Translation: CASSQANGGSWETQYF.

The V gene is TRBV7-6, the J gene TRBJ2-2; 7 positions agree with TRBD2. Germline values: CDR1 SGHVS, CDR2 FNYEAQ. J was trimmed by 9 bases and V by 5 bases; bases with no gene match: 12. CDR3 length: 15 residues. This chain's CDR3 is CASSPAGGSRWELFF. The CDR3 DNA is TGTGCCAGCAGCCCCGCCGGCGGGAGCCGTTGGGAGCTGTTTTTT.

A few counts support this clonotype. The rearrangement uses TRBV6-2 or TRBV6-3 and TRBJ1-5; weak D call: TRBD1 (5 bases). V was clipped by 6 bases and J by 2 bases, with 11 bases between them. The CDR3 runs to 14 residues. Per germline, CDR1 MNHEY and CDR2 SVGEGT. CDR3 DNA: TGTGCCAGCAGATCACTACAGGGCAATCAGCCCCAGCATTTT. Translation gives CASRSLQGNQPQHF.